These 14 T cell receptor beta chains were all obtained from the same sample, sequenced in a study of human thymus T cells. Method: immunoSEQ multiplex PCR; TCRdb's copy keeps in-frame clones and lacks some. The sample includes under 70,000 clones, about 93% of them seen just once. What was sequenced was blood. The receptors originated from a boy under three years old with a congenital heart defect but otherwise immunologically healthy.

The chain combines TRBV28 with TRBJ2-7, with D perhaps assigned TRBD1 or TRBD2 (6 bases each). Germline V gene sequence: CDR1 MDHEN, CDR2 SYDVKM. V was shortened by 6 bases and J by 0 bases, with 15 bases between the two germline ends. The CDR3 totals 15 residues. This chain's CDR3 is CASSLQGGGSYEQYF. For the CDR3, the DNA is TGTGCCAGCAGCCTACAGGGAGGAGGCTCCTACGAGCAGTACTTC.

This chain links TRBV7-2 with TRBJ2-7; D ambiguous. CDR3 length: 15 amino acids. Deletions cut 1 base from V and 0 bases from J, with 10 bases between. Germline CDR1 reads SGHTA; CDR2 reads FQGNSA. The CDR3 region has the DNA TGTGCCAGCAGCTTAGACCTAATAAGCTCCTACGAGCAGTACTTC. Its translation: CASSLDLISSYEQYF.

V usage is TRBV5-1 and J usage is TRBJ2-3, with D perhaps TRBD2 (5 bases). CDR1 SGHRS and CDR2 YFSETQ come from the germline V gene. The CDR3 contains 13 residues. Trimming removed 0 bases at V and 5 bases at J, with 7 bases between. The CDR3, as DNA: TGCGCCAGCAGCTTGGCCGGGAAAGATACGCAGTATTTT. It is translated as CASSLAGKDTQYF.

The V gene is TRBV4-2, the J gene TRBJ2-1; TRBD1 agrees at 9 bases. Losses at the gene ends were 4 bases for V and 8 bases for J; bases not matched to a gene: 15. Germline CDR1 and CDR2: LGHNA and YNFKEQ. The CDR3 is 17 residues long. The CDR3 spells CASSLGPPGTGYDEQFF. The CDR3 DNA reads as TGTGCCAGCAGCCTCGGACCACCCGGGACAGGGTACGATGAGCAGTTCTTC.

The chain employs TRBV14 and TRBJ2-3; D gene ambiguous. CDR3 size: 15 residues. Deletions cut 3 bases from V and 4 bases from J, with 14 bases between. Germline assignment: CDR1 SGHDN and CDR2 FVKESK. The CDR3 protein is CASSQAPAAADTQYF. The CDR3 bases are TGTGCCAGCAGCCAGGCCCCCGCGGCGGCAGATACGCAGTATTTT.

The V and J genes are TRBV6-5 and TRBJ2-7, with 7 bases fitting TRBD2. Trimming removed 5 bases from V and 5 bases from J; junction bases left unmatched: 9. Looked up from germline, CDR1 is MNHEY and CDR2 is SVGAGI. The CDR3 runs 14 residues. The CDR3 DNA sequence: TGTGCCAGCAGTCCCCTCGGGAGCGGGAACGAGCAGTACTTC. Protein product: CASSPLGSGNEQYF.

J is TRBJ1-6 and V is TRBV7-8; 7 nucleotides align to TRBD1. The J segment lost 7 bases and the V segment lost 1 base, leaving 4 bases of the junction unmatched. The CDR3 is 15 amino acids. CDR1 is SGHVS, CDR2 FQNEAQ, per germline. The CDR3 protein is CASSLEGQRNSPLHF. In DNA, the CDR3 is TGTGCCAGCAGCTTAGAGGGACAGAGAAATTCACCCCTCCACTTT.

The chain is built from TRBV7-2 and TRBJ2-3; TRBD2 agrees at 8 bases. Looked up from germline, CDR1 is SGHTA and CDR2 is FQGNSA. Trimming took 1 base from V and 2 from J; bases not matched to a gene: 2. The CDR3 is 15 amino acids. The CDR3 DNA sequence: TGTGCCAGCAGCTTAGGAGGACTAGCCACAGATACGCAGTATTTT. Translation: CASSLGGLATDTQYF. The variable domain in full, with the rest retrieved from reference TRBV7-2 and TRBJ2-3, is GAGVSQSPSNKVTEKGKDVELRCDPISGHTALYWYRQSLGQGLEFLIYFQGNSAPDKSGLPSDRFSAERTGGSVSTLTIQRTQQEDSAVYLCASSLGGLATDTQYFGPGTRLTVL.

The rearrangement joins TRBV29-1 to TRBJ2-3; TRBD1 might be the D (5 bases). With 4 bases removed from V and 0 bases from J, the gap between germline ends came to 14 bases. The CDR3 consists of 15 residues. Germline CDR1 SQVTM, CDR2 ANQGSEA. The CDR3 nucleotides are TGCAGCGTTGGTTTAGGGGTCCTTAGCACAGATACGCAGTATTTT. It codes for CSVGLGVLSTDTQYF.

The V and J genes are TRBV11-2 and TRBJ2-7; D call uncertain. The CDR3 loop spans 12 amino acids. The V gene lost 4 bases and the J gene lost 4 bases, with 8 bases spanning the gap. Germline V CDR1 and CDR2: SGHAT, FQNNGV. As DNA, the CDR3 is TGTGCCAGCAGCTCGCAGGCATACGAGCAGTACTTC. Translation gives CASSSQAYEQYF. Supplemented by reference TRBV11-2 and TRBJ2-7, the full variable domain reads EAGVAQSPRYKIIEKRQSVAFWCNPISGHATLYWYQQILGQGPKLLIQFQNNGVVDDSQLPKDRFSAERLKGVDSTLKIQPAKLEDSAVYLCASSSQAYEQYFGPGTRLTVT.

This clone has just a few counts. The V gene is TRBV10-3, the J gene TRBJ1-2; 7 nucleotides align to TRBD1. This CDR3 spans 14 amino acids. J lost 4 bases, V lost 3 bases, and 5 bases had no gene match. CDR1 ENHRY and CDR2 SYGVKD come from the germline V gene. CDR3 in amino acids: CAISEGDSPYGYTF. CDR3 sequence (DNA): TGTGCCATCAGTGAAGGGGACAGCCCCTATGGCTACACCTTC.

This clone was recorded once. The chain couples TRBV28 to TRBJ1-2; 12 nucleotides match TRBD1. The CDR3 extends over 15 amino acids. With 6 bases clipped from V and 5 bases from J, the junction kept 7 bases outside the gene matches. Germline CDR1 reads MDHEN; CDR2 reads SYDVKM. CDR3 sequence reads: CASRPGQGARYGYTF. Here the CDR3 DNA reads TGTGCCAGCAGACCGGGACAGGGGGCGCGGTATGGCTACACCTTC.

V and J are TRBV5-1 and TRBJ2-7; D gene ambiguous. V was cut by 0 bases and J by 7 bases, with 5 bases left in between. This CDR3 contains 11 residues. The V gene's germline CDR1 is SGHRS and CDR2 YFSETQ. The CDR3 DNA is TGCGCCAGCAGCTTGGCCGGGGAGCAGTACTTC. Translated, it gives CASSLAGEQYF.

The chain has TRBV7-6 and TRBJ2-3; 12 bases fit TRBD2. This CDR3 is built from 14 residues. Trimming removed 4 bases from V and 4 bases from J; junction bases left unmatched: 0. Germline CDR1 and CDR2: SGHVS and FNYEAQ. CDR3 coding DNA: TGTGCCAGCAGCTGGACTAGCGGGGCAGATACGCAGTATTTT. This sequence encodes CASSWTSGADTQYF.